This is a list of T cell receptor beta chains from one sample in a study of T-cell memory formation after mild COVID-19. Each CDR3 protein gets one entry after TCRdb re-called the 5' RACE reads with MiXCR. This sample has approximately 150,000 distinct CDR3 sequences, with around 21% found just once. The sequencing sample was made of PBMCs or a T cell subset sorted from them (not recorded which). Receptors originate from an adult woman who had mild COVID-19 (a few samples of this study predate the infection). Cell type and time point are not known. CDR3s include the opening cysteine and the closing phenylalanine or tryptophan. A D gene is named only where the DNA matches it firmly. Where a row states a size, it is once, few, many or the class of an expanded clone; other rows omit it.

abundance	j_gene	d_gene	v_gene	CDR3aa	CDR3nt
few	TRBJ2-5	TRBD2	TRBV9	CASSPGLAETQVF	TGTGCCAGCAGCCCTGGACTAGCCGAAACTCAAGTCTTC
-	TRBJ1-2	TRBD1	TRBV9	CASSPSAGDRGLYGYTF	TGTGCCAGCAGCCCGAGTGCGGGGGACAGGGGGCTGTATGGCTACACCTTC
few	TRBJ2-7	-	TRBV7-7	CASSPSFLSYEQYF	TGTGCTAGCAGCCCCTCTTTCCTCTCCTACGAGCAGTACTTC
-	TRBJ2-5	-	TRBV19	CASSRSGQQETQYF	TGTGCCAGTAGTAGGTCGGGCCAGCAAGAGACCCAGTACTTC
few	TRBJ2-5	-	TRBV7-9	CASSLPGQKKETQYF	TGTGCCAGCAGCCTCCCGGGGCAGAAAAAAGAGACCCAGTACTTC
few	TRBJ1-5	-	TRBV15	CATSRGRQTRQPQHF	TGTGCCACCAGCAGAGGAAGACAGACCCGGCAGCCCCAGCATTTT
few	TRBJ2-7	TRBD1	TRBV6-1	CASRYFTGQTYEQYF	TGTGCCAGCAGATACTTTACGGGACAGACCTACGAGCAGTACTTC
many	TRBJ2-7	-	TRBV10-3	CAISEGRDYEQYF	TGTGCCATCAGTGAGGGCAGGGACTACGAGCAGTACTTC
few	TRBJ2-3	TRBD2	TRBV4-2	CASSQLLADHTDTQYF	TGTGCCAGCAGCCAATTACTAGCGGACCACACAGATACGCAGTATTTT
-	TRBJ2-3	-	TRBV6-5	CASSYSIGLQDTQYF	TGTGCCAGCAGTTACTCGATCGGGTTACAGGATACGCAGTATTTT
-	TRBJ2-1	-	TRBV6-6	CASSFGMGNEQFF	TGTGCCAGCAGTTTCGGTATGGGCAATGAGCAGTTCTTC
few	TRBJ1-2	TRBD1	TRBV2	CASGTGGYGYTF	TGTGCCAGCGGTACAGGGGGCTATGGCTACACCTTC
medium-sized	TRBJ2-7	-	TRBV29-1	CSVEDYGARYF	TGCAGCGTTGAAGATTATGGGGCTCGGTACTTC
few	TRBJ2-7	TRBD2	TRBV6-6	CASSRLATEPYEQYF	TGTGCCAGCAGTCGACTAGCGACAGAACCCTACGAGCAGTACTTC
-	TRBJ1-2	-	TRBV6-5	CASSSPWDYGYTF	TGTGCCAGCAGTTCGCCCTGGGACTATGGCTACACCTTC
-	TRBJ2-4	TRBD1	TRBV20-1	CSARETGAPTKNIQYF	TGCAGTGCTAGAGAGACAGGGGCCCCGACGAAAAACATTCAGTACTTC
-	TRBJ2-7	TRBD2	TRBV5-5	CASSLTSGGASSYEQYF	TGTGCCAGCAGCTTGACTAGCGGGGGGGCCTCGAGCTACGAGCAGTACTTC
few	TRBJ2-2	TRBD1	TRBV24-1	CATSEGTGKGRAELFF	TGTGCCACCAGTGAGGGGACAGGGAAGGGCCGGGCGGAGCTGTTTTTT
-	TRBJ2-3	TRBD1	TRBV5-1	CASSLAWDRYGGDTQYF	TGCGCCAGCAGCCTCGCATGGGACAGATATGGGGGAGATACGCAGTATTTT
-	TRBJ1-2	-	TRBV20-1	CSARRDRLYGYTF	TGCAGTGCTAGAAGGGACCGTCTCTATGGCTACACCTTC
-	TRBJ2-3	TRBD1	TRBV6-2/TRBV6-3	CASSPPTGINSDTQYF	TGTGCCAGCAGTCCGCCGACAGGGATTAATTCAGATACGCAGTATTTT
few	TRBJ2-2	-	TRBV5-4	CASSLFGLANTGELFF	TGTGCCAGCAGCTTGTTTGGGCTCGCGAACACCGGGGAGCTGTTTTTT
-	TRBJ2-5	-	TRBV29-1	CSVDWDPRGETQYF	TGCAGCGTTGATTGGGACCCTCGAGGGGAGACCCAGTACTTC
medium-sized	TRBJ2-5	TRBD1	TRBV7-6	CASTRQGKETQYF	TGTGCCAGCACCCGACAGGGAAAAGAGACCCAGTACTTC
few	TRBJ1-6	-	TRBV20-1	CSARGVNNSPLHF	TGCAGTGCTAGGGGGGTAAATAATTCACCCCTCCACTTT
-	TRBJ2-1	-	TRBV7-3	CASSLTGWDEQFF	TGTGCCAGCAGCTTAACAGGGTGGGATGAGCAGTTCTTC
-	TRBJ2-1	TRBD2	TRBV5-6	CASSFGTSGSRGEQFF	TGTGCCAGCAGCTTCGGGACTAGCGGGAGCAGGGGTGAGCAGTTCTTC
-	TRBJ2-1	-	TRBV20-1	CSASPGPIGNEQFF	TGCAGTGCCTCGCCGGGACCCATAGGCAATGAGCAGTTCTTC
-	TRBJ2-4	-	TRBV18	CASSPRQPDVDIQYF	TGTGCCAGCTCACCTAGACAACCCGACGTAGACATTCAGTACTTC
-	TRBJ2-3	TRBD2	TRBV10-3	CAISASGGPTDTQYF	TGTGCCATCAGTGCCAGCGGGGGGCCCACAGATACGCAGTATTTT
-	TRBJ1-2	-	TRBV29-1	CSVVGSIGYTF	TGCAGCGTTGTGGGTTCAATTGGCTACACCTTC
few	TRBJ1-2	TRBD1	TRBV9	CASSVSPWDRSYGYTF	TGTGCCAGCAGCGTATCTCCGTGGGACAGGAGCTATGGCTACACCTTC
-	TRBJ1-6	-	TRBV5-6	CASSPTGRSNSPLHF	TGTGCCAGCAGCCCAACGGGACGGAGTAATTCACCCCTCCACTTT
many	TRBJ2-7	-	TRBV10-3	CAISATGSAYEQYF	TGTGCCATCAGTGCGACGGGATCCGCCTACGAGCAGTACTTC
few	TRBJ2-1	-	TRBV29-1	CSALGQLSYNEQFF	TGCAGCGCCCTAGGACAGCTCTCCTACAATGAGCAGTTCTTC
-	TRBJ2-1	TRBD2	TRBV2	CASSGTSGVGREQFF	TGTGCCAGCAGTGGAACTAGCGGGGTGGGTAGGGAGCAGTTCTTC
few	TRBJ1-1	-	TRBV11-2	CASSLGLWGEKNTEAFF	TGTGCCAGCAGCTTAGGACTTTGGGGGGAAAAAAACACTGAAGCTTTCTTT
-	TRBJ2-5	TRBD1	TRBV20-1	CSASSGTGGETQYF	TGCAGTGCTAGTTCCGGGACAGGGGGAGAGACCCAGTACTTC
once	TRBJ1-3	-	TRBV20-1	CSAVLGYSGNSGNTIYF	TGCAGTGCAGTCCTGGGATACTCGGGCAACTCTGGAAACACCATATATTTT
few	TRBJ1-1	-	TRBV4-1	CASSHERGLRNTEAFF	TGCGCCAGCAGCCATGAAAGGGGATTGCGGAACACTGAAGCTTTCTTT
medium-sized	TRBJ2-1	-	TRBV7-7	CASSSGRTVEGNEQFF	TGTGCCAGCAGCTCAGGGAGGACAGTCGAGGGCAATGAGCAGTTCTTC
-	TRBJ2-1	-	TRBV2	CASSGGLRDNEQFF	TGTGCCAGCAGCGGGGGACTCCGAGACAATGAGCAGTTCTTC